This TCR beta chain was identified in a study of blood T cell repertoires in COVID-19. The wider study: Some COVID-19 samples were acute and others convalescent; all came from the United States, Italy and Spain. T cells, B-cell-depleted T cells, or PBMCs provided the cDNA or gDNA that served as material.

The authors' processing: Reference gene primer amplification in the assay estimated nucleated cell counts. Clones were sequenced by immunoSEQ multiplex PCR, and TCRdb holds only the in-frame ones, with some missing. The V and J calls and clone size are taken from that table; D and trimming were inferred from the DNA. The repertoire holds some 150,000 clones, with around 89% as singletons. CDR3 length: 10 residues. The receptor comes from a man aged 60 to 75 with active or convalescent COVID-19. Sequencing was done on a sample of peripheral blood. The chain combines TRBV21-1 with TRBJ2-3; the table assigns TRBD2, which was not confirmed against the DNA. TRBV21-1 is classified as a pseudogene. The CDR3 bases are TGTGCCAACTTGACAGATACGCAGTATTTT. Protein product: CANLTDTQYF.